The TCR beta chain under discussion was sequenced for a study of monozygotic twins with inflammatory bowel disease. Whole-study results and caveats: No difference was seen in repertoire similarity between concordant and discordant twins, possibly from limited power. Patient repertoires may carry noise from differing immunosuppressive treatments.

On this clonotype itself: Its antigen is unknown.

Starting material for each TCR library was roughly 3,500 ng of total RNA. TCRdb re-called the 5' RACE reads, yielding one record per CDR3 amino acid sequence without DNA. The sample totals around 230,000 distinct CDR3 sequences. The clonotype originates from a human donor with ulcerative colitis or Crohn's disease, or a healthy co-twin of an affected twin (not recorded which). The sample taken for sequencing was blood.

CDR3 in amino acids: CASSLFVSDQETQYF. The chain carries TRBV5-1 and TRBJ2-5. Germline V gene data show CDR1 as SGHRS and CDR2 as YFSETQ. This CDR3 has 15 amino acids.